This TCR beta chain was captured by sequencing in a study of human T cells and chemical hapten exposure. This clonotype was detected ten times or more. The CDR3 has 12 amino acids. Germline values: CDR1 LGHNA, CDR2 YNFKEQ. The ends were cut back, 4 bases at V and 7 bases at J, with 7 bases in the middle. Sequencing started from total RNA isolated from unfractionated whole blood. Within the library, unique molecular identifiers were attached to each individual cDNA molecule. TCRdb analysed the reads with MiXCR anew, one entry per CDR3 protein. The data show around 120,000 distinct CDR3 sequences, roughly 8.5% seen once.

The sequence came from a human donor in good health. Some clones in this sample may be carry-over from other donors' samples. This sequence joins TRBV4-2 and TRBJ1-4; D is undetermined. Input material: whole blood. DNA of the CDR3: TGTGCCAGCAGCCCCGGCGGTGAAAAACTGTTTTTT. It yields the protein CASSPGGEKLFF.